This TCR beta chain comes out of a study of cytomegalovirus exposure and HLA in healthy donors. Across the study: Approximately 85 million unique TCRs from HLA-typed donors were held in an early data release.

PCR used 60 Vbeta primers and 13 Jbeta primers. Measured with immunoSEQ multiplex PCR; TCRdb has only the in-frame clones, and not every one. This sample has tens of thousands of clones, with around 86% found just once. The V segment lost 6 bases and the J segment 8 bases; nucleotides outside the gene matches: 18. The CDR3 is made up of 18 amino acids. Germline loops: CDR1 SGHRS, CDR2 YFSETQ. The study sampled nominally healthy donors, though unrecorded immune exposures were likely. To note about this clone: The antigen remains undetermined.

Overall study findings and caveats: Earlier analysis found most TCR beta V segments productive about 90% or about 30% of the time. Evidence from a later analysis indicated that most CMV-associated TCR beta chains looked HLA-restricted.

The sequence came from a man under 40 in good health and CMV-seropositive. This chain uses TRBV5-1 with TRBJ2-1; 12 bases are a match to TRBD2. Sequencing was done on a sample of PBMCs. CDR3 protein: CASTPQGAAGTSGYEQFF. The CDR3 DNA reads TGCGCCAGCACCCCCCAGGGGGCTGCCGGGACTAGCGGGTATGAGCAGTTCTTC.